This TCR beta chain was documented in a study of T cells after yellow fever vaccination. Points from the study as a whole: Reappearance after the booster was seen for most primary-vaccination clones, at more than 95% CD4 and 70% to 90% CD8. When the response was secondary, it was weaker but reached its peak faster, day 5 versus 15. Although most clonotypes did not, a small share appeared in both CD4 and CD8 compartments.

The V end was cut by 8 bases, the J end by 1 base, with 10 bases between. Germline V lookup: CDR1 MNHNS, CDR2 SASEGT. The CDR3 is 13 amino acids. TCRdb independently ran MiXCR on the 5' RACE reads; one entry per CDR3 protein. The sample gives some 320,000 distinct CDR3 sequences, 3.5% to 4.5% of which show up once; approximately 19% is in the top ten. This clonotype was observed a few times. Its target is not known. The chain combines TRBV6-1 with TRBJ2-3; D may match TRBD1 or TRBD2 (5 bases each). This TCR derives from a man in his late teens or twenties who received the YFV17D yellow fever vaccine. This sample comprised PBMCs, obtained 15 days after the yellow fever booster vaccination. The CDR3, as DNA: TGTGCCAGCGGCCAGGGAGGCACAGATACGCAGTATTTT. Amino acids: CASGQGGTDTQYF.